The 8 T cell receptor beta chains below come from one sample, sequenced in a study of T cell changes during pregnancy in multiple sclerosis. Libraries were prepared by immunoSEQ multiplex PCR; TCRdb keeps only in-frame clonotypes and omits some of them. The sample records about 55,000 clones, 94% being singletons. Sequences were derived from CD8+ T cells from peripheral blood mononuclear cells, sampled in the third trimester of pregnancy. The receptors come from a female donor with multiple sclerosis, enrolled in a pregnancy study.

This CDR3 is CASSLVRGEHGYTF. The CDR3 DNA reads TGTGCCAGCAGCTTGGTTAGGGGCGAGCATGGCTACACCTTC. The rearrangement links TRBV5-6 to TRBJ1-2, with D maybe TRBD1 (5 bases). The CDR3 covers 14 residues. V shed 0 bases and J shed 6 bases, with 12 bases lying between them. Germline CDR1 reads SGHDT; CDR2 reads YYEEEE.

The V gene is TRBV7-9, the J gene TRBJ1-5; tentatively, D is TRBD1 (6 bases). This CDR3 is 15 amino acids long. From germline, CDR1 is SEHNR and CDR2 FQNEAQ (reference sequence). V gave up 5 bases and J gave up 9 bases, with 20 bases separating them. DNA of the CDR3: TGTGCCAGCAGCCCCCGGGACACGGAAGATTGGCCCCAGCATTTT. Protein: CASSPRDTEDWPQHF.

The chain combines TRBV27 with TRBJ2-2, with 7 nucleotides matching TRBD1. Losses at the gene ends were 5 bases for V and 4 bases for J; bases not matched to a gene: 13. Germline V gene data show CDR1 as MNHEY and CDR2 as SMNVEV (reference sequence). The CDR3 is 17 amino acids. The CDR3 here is CASSPTGQAASTGELFF. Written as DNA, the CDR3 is TGTGCCAGCAGTCCTACCGGACAGGCGGCGAGCACCGGGGAGCTGTTTTTT.

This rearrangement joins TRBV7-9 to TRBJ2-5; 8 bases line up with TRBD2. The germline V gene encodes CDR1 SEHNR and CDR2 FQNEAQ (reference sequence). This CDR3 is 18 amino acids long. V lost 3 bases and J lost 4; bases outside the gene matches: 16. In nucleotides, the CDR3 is TGTGCCAGCAGCTTTCTACTGGGCGCGGGGGGAGGGGGAGAGACCCAGTACTTC. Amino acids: CASSFLLGAGGGGETQYF.

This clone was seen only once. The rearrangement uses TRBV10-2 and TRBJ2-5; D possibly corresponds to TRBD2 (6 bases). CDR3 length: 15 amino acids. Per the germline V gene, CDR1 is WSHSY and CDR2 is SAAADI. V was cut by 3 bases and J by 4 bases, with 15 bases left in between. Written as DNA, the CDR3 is TGCGCCAGCAGTGAATGGGCGGGGCCGGTAGAGACCCAGTACTTC. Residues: CASSEWAGPVETQYF.

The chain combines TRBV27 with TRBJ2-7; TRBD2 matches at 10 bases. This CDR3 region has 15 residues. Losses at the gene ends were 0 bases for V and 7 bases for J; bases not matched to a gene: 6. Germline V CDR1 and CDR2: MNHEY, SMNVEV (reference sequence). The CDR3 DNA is TGTGCCAGCAGTTTATCGTCTAGCGGGAGCCGAGAGCAGTACTTC. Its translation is CASSLSSSGSREQYF.

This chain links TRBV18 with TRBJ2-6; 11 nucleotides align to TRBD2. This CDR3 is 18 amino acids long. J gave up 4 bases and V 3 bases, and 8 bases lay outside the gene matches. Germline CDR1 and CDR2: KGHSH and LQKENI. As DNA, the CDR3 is TGTGCCAGCTCACCCGGGACTAGCGGAGCGGAAGGGGCCAACGTCCTGACTTTC. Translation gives CASSPGTSGAEGANVLTF.

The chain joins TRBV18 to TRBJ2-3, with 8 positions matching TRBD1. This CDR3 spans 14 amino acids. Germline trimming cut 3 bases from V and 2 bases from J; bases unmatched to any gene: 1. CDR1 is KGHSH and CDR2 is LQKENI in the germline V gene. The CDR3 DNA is TGTGCCAGCTCACCGGGACAGGTCACAGATACGCAGTATTTT. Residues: CASSPGQVTDTQYF.